A selection of T cell receptor beta chains follows, all from one sample in a study of blood T cells in healthy people across ages. TCRdb reprocessed the 5' RACE reads via MiXCR and lists one record per CDR3 protein. The table shows 1.8 million or so distinct CDR3 sequences, with roughly two fifths occurring only once. Sequencing was performed on blood. The receptors stem from a human donor in good health. CDR3s leave out the opening cysteine and the closing phenylalanine or tryptophan. Fields, in order: J gene, V gene, CDR3 protein.

>TRBJ2-7|TRBV7-8
ASRPGLSSYEQY
>TRBJ2-3|TRBV20-1
SGSPLAGVPDTQY
>TRBJ2-2|TRBV7-2
ASSFAGGWNTGELF
>TRBJ1-2|TRBV7-3
ASSFSTAGGYT
>-|TRBV7-8
ASSPGQGFQETQY
>TRBJ1-1|TRBV4-3
ASSQERGANTEAF
>TRBJ1-1|TRBV4-3
ASREGDTDLNTEAF
>TRBJ1-1|TRBV20-1
SARGWTGGADTEAF
>TRBJ2-4|TRBV4-1
ATSQDWGLPDYIQY
>TRBJ2-5|TRBV20-1
SGARLAQETQY
>TRBJ2-7|TRBV28
ASSSRDREREQY
>TRBJ1-1|TRBV6-6
ASSTLHSNTEAF
>TRBJ2-5|TRBV7-9
ASRNTGTGVSETQY
>-|TRBV24-1
ATSDPGQGTHEQY
>TRBJ2-5|TRBV7-2
ASSQNPGGETQY
>TRBJ1-2|TRBV12-3/TRBV12-4
ASSLETAFYGYT
>TRBJ1-2|TRBV30
AWSHRQGAVEGYT
>TRBJ2-7|TRBV10-3
AISARPRLVETYEQY
>TRBJ2-1|TRBV18
ASSPGTVYNEQF
>TRBJ1-1|TRBV13
ASSLRDTMNTEAF
>TRBJ2-7|TRBV29-1
SVENRGRNEQY
>TRBJ1-6|TRBV7-3
ASSFGQSNSPLH
>TRBJ1-1|TRBV5-6
ASSVRGEAF
>TRBJ1-1|TRBV12-3/TRBV12-4
ASLRGAGSAF
>TRBJ1-1|TRBV28
ATQTLGFEAF
>TRBJ1-1|TRBV12-3/TRBV12-4
ASSPRGQGAGEAF
>TRBJ1-1|TRBV20-1
SARTEGTEAF
>TRBJ1-4|TRBV9
ASSLSGTENEKLF
>TRBJ2-7|TRBV4-1
ASSQDPEFAYEQY
>TRBJ1-6|TRBV6-2/TRBV6-3
ASRMTGADSPLH
>TRBJ2-1|TRBV12-3/TRBV12-4
ASSRQAGGLVYEQF
>TRBJ2-7|TRBV20-1
SASLAVYSYEQY
>TRBJ2-1|TRBV5-5
ASTGGGGLYNEQF
>TRBJ2-3|TRBV5-1
ASSWQGLAGDTQY
>TRBJ2-7|TRBV13
ASSPVPSYEQY
>TRBJ2-3|TRBV11-3
ASSSGTTTTDTQY
>TRBJ2-7|TRBV6-5
ASSYWTASTTYEQY
>TRBJ2-3|TRBV7-9
ASIIAGTDTQY
>TRBJ2-5|TRBV5-1
ASSLGQGKGTQY
>TRBJ2-7|TRBV10-3
AISELLSSGVSYEQY
>TRBJ1-2|TRBV29-1
STFHDNGYT
>TRBJ1-2|TRBV6-2/TRBV6-3
ASSYMPLGQGGGDGYT
>TRBJ2-5|TRBV4-1
ASSQVHPGRGSQY
>TRBJ1-1|TRBV14
ASSQVADEAF
>TRBJ2-3|TRBV20-1
SARDKIGTDTQY
>TRBJ2-1|TRBV7-2
ASTLHPGFGNEQF
>TRBJ2-2|TRBV5-5
ASSLARTNGELV
>TRBJ1-2|TRBV20-1
SAGDGRETNYGYT
>TRBJ1-5|TRBV3-1
ASSPQHSNQPQH
>TRBJ2-1|TRBV13
ASQGRVLIEQF
>TRBJ2-7|TRBV6-2/TRBV6-3
ASSSGTVLISYEQY